This TCR beta chain was documented in a study of a mutant IDH1 vaccine in newly diagnosed glioma (dated by TCRdb to the early 2020s). Context from the whole study: Eight vaccinations were administered to patients in weeks 1, 3, 5, 7, 11, 15, 19 and 23, corresponding to visits V03 through V10. Vaccination was initiated 4-6 weeks after radiotherapy alone, or concurrently with temozolomide cycles in the chemotherapy-containing groups. Of the approximately 33 treated patients, approximately 62% were male and around 38% were female, and a mean age of approximately 40 years was recorded. Prior to enrollment, patients had been given standard therapy consisting of radiotherapy alone, temozolomide alone, or radiochemotherapy with temozolomide, with the combination given to most patients. Peripheral blood was collected at six visits: V03 (baseline), V05, V07, V10, V12 and V13. Longitudinal TCRB deep sequencing was done for some 26 treated patients, wherever samples were available for exploratory analyses. Overall study results and their limits: Pseudoprogression seemed to be unrelated to changes in the top peripheral T cell clonotypes found by TCRB sequencing. Availability determined which PBMC samples were chosen for TCRB deep sequencing. Immune responses induced by the vaccine were seen in over 90% of patients across multiple MHC alleles. The authors stated that sample limitations prevented analyses of patient blood samples from being reproduced.

From the germline V gene, CDR1 is SGDLS and CDR2 is YYNGEE. Its CDR3 holds 14 amino acids, cysteine through phenylalanine. The retained sequence is limited to the CDR3, 42 bases, with the frame set at the first base. Trimming costs V 0 bases and J 6 bases, and their ends lie 13 bases apart. Comments on this clone: Its antigen target is currently unknown. Base qualities are not provided; no much larger clone lies one nucleotide away.

In light of the paper, this sample's time point label describes: week 5, during vaccination. Each vaccine dose was 300 ug of a 20-mer mutant IDH1 peptide in Montanide, given subcutaneously with topical imiquimod. Donors had newly diagnosed WHO grade 3 or 4 IDH1-mutant astrocytomas with loss of nuclear ATRX. The samples were drawn from NOA16, a multicentre, single-arm, open-label phase I trial in Germany that tested a mutant IDH1 peptide vaccine in humans for the first time. Genomic DNA for TCRB sequencing was extracted from EDTA blood using the DNeasy Blood and Tissue Kit. Libraries were prepared through the immunoSEQ multiplex PCR assay. Following the manufacturer's protocol, the hsTCRB Kit was used to amplify rearranged TCR beta chain sequences. An Illumina MiSeq was used to sequence the TCRB libraries. The original pipeline was this. Demultiplexing, trimming and gene mapping were performed with the kit vendor's proprietary platform. The clones in this table, taken by TCRdb from immuneACCESS, are in-frame only. Not every clone is retained; where verified, under half of the shortfall comes from an unresolved V gene, and the cause of the rest is unknown. From that table come the V and J calls and clone size; the DNA was used to work out D and trimming. Across this sample there are some 51,000 clones, with around 78% seen only once. Around 1.8% of the sample is in the top ten clones.

The specimen comprised PBMCs, sampled from a glioma patient whose treatment included an IDH1 peptide vaccine. The receptor comes from a woman aged 40-49 years with glioma. This chain is built from TRBV9 and TRBJ2-7; the D segment cannot be called with confidence. The CDR3 protein: CASSVEYRSSEQYF. The DNA sequence reads TGTGCCAGCAGCGTAGAGTATCGGTCGAGCGAGCAGTACTTC.